Shown below are 30 T cell receptor beta chains from a single sample sequenced in a study of CD8 T cells in ankylosing spondylitis. Each CDR3 protein gets one entry after TCRdb re-called the 5' RACE reads with MiXCR. The sample holds 300,000 to 400,000 distinct CDR3 sequences, roughly 20% seen once. The sequenced sample was blood, either unsorted or a sorted T cell fraction (not recorded which). These receptors originate from a male donor with ankylosing spondylitis or in good health (not recorded which).

The chain uses TRBV12-3 or TRBV12-4 and TRBJ2-7; D is perhaps TRBD1 (6 bases). This CDR3 region has 15 residues. V shed 1 base and J shed 1 base, with 11 bases lying between them. The CDR3 region is CASSLGRGLSYEQYF. The CDR3 bases are TGTGCCAGCAGTTTAGGCAGGGGCCTTTCCTACGAGCAGTACTTC.

This clonotype was seen only a few times. V gene TRBV4-2 combines with J gene TRBJ1-2; 10 bases line up with TRBD1. CDR1 is LGHNA, CDR2 YNFKEQ, per germline. The CDR3 loop spans 16 amino acids. Losses at the gene ends were 0 bases for V and 8 bases for J; bases not matched to a gene: 9. Here the CDR3 DNA reads TGTGCCAGCAGCCAAGATCTGGGTGACAGGGGGCGCGGCTACACCTTC. It codes for CASSQDLGDRGRGYTF.

This clonotype showed up just a few times. The rearrangement uses TRBV5-1 and TRBJ2-1; TRBD1 agrees at 8 bases. V gave up 0 bases and J gave up 5 bases; unmatched junction bases: 4. The CDR3 has 15 residues. Germline loops: CDR1 SGHRS, CDR2 YFSETQ. As DNA, the CDR3 is TGCGCCAGCAGCTTGGGGACAGGGCAGAACAATGAGCAGTTCTTC. Protein sequence: CASSLGTGQNNEQFF.

This clonotype was seen only a few times. The chain combines TRBV6-1 with TRBJ2-1; TRBD1 matches 8 bases. In germline, CDR1 is MNHNS, CDR2 SASEGT. This CDR3 is 14 amino acids long. The ends lost 6 bases at V and 7 bases at J; junction bases unmatched: 8. CDR3 DNA: TGTGCCAGCAGCCCGCGGACAGGGCTAAATGAGCAGTTCTTC. It specifies CASSPRTGLNEQFF.

This clonotype has only a few counts. The rearrangement joins TRBV29-1 to TRBJ2-3; D gene unclear. Germline CDR1 SQVTM, CDR2 ANQGSEA. V lost 1 base and J 2 bases, leaving 16 bases between the germline ends. CDR3 size: 16 residues. CDR3 region: CSVEGDPHGSTDTQYF. The DNA of the CDR3 is TGCAGCGTTGAAGGAGATCCACACGGGTCCACAGATACGCAGTATTTT.

This sequence joins TRBV12-3 or TRBV12-4 and TRBJ2-1, with TRBD2 as a possible D gene (5 bases). This CDR3 has 13 amino acids. Trimming took 5 bases from V and 10 from J, leaving 15 bases between them. The CDR3 region has the DNA TGTGCCAGCAGTCCGTCCCACAGCGGCGAGCAGTTCTTC. It codes for CASSPSHSGEQFF.

This clonotype has only a few counts. This chain uses TRBV5-4 with TRBJ2-1; either TRBD1 or TRBD2 may supply D (5 bases each). The germline CDR1 and CDR2 sequences are SGHNT and YYREEE (reference sequence). The CDR3 has 12 residues. Trimming cost V 7 bases and J 3 bases, with 8 bases left between them. CDR3 protein: CASRDDYNEQFF. In DNA, the CDR3 is TGTGCCAGCCGGGACGACTACAATGAGCAGTTCTTC.

The chain links TRBV27 to TRBJ2-3; D is undetermined. Germline V lookup: CDR1 MNHEY, CDR2 SMNVEV (reference sequence). This CDR3 spans 13 amino acids. Trimming removed 3 bases at V and 2 bases at J, with 6 bases between. The DNA for the CDR3 is TGTGCCAGCAGTTTCTCTTACACAGATACGCAGTATTTT. This codes for CASSFSYTDTQYF.

The J gene is TRBJ2-7, the V gene TRBV27, with D possibly matching TRBD2 (5 bases). Germline CDR1 MNHEY, CDR2 SMNVEV (reference sequence). The V gene lost 3 bases and the J gene lost 5 bases, with 17 bases spanning the gap. This CDR3 region has 15 residues. CDR3 region: CASSFQASTGNEQYF. CDR3 nucleotide sequence: TGTGCCAGCAGTTTCCAGGCTAGCACGGGAAACGAGCAGTACTTC.

In this sample, this clonotype turned up a few times. The chain links TRBV9 to TRBJ2-2; TRBD2 aligns across 10 bases. Germline CDR1 and CDR2: SGDLS and YYNGEE. The CDR3 runs to 15 residues. The V and J ends lost 3 bases and 4 bases, in that order; junction bases with no gene match: 3. The CDR3 loop is CASSERGGFTGELFF. Here the CDR3 DNA reads TGTGCCAGCAGCGAGCGGGGGGGCTTCACCGGGGAGCTGTTTTTT.

The rearrangement links TRBV20-1 to TRBJ2-3, with D perhaps TRBD1 or TRBD2 (5 bases each). This CDR3 is built from 16 residues. The V gene lost 0 bases and the J gene lost 3 bases, with 16 bases spanning the gap. Germline V gene sequence: CDR1 DFQATT, CDR2 SNEGSKA (reference sequence). Here the CDR3 DNA reads TGCAGTGCTAGAGAGTATGGGGGATCAGGAACAGATACGCAGTATTTT. Encoded protein: CSAREYGGSGTDTQYF.

This clonotype was found a few times. In DNA form, the CDR3 reads TGCAGTGCTACCCCGCTTCTGGCAGGGGAGGAAGAGACCCAGTACTTC. Encoded protein: CSATPLLAGEEETQYF. This chain connects TRBV20-1 to TRBJ2-5, with D possibly being TRBD1 or TRBD2 (6 bases each). The germline V and J ends were trimmed by 4 bases and 3 bases, with 21 bases remaining between them. CDR1 DFQATT and CDR2 SNEGSKA come from the germline V gene (reference sequence). CDR3 size: 16 residues.

This chain joins TRBV2 and TRBJ2-5, with a possible D match to TRBD1 (5 bases). This CDR3 spans 15 amino acids. Trimming cost V 5 bases and J 3 bases, with 16 bases left between them. Per the germline V gene, CDR1 is SNHLY and CDR2 is FYNNEI. CDR3 coding DNA: TGTGCCAGCAGTAGGACGCAGGGCGGTGAAGAGACCCAGTACTTC. Amino acids: CASSRTQGGEETQYF.

This clonotype was seen only a few times. This chain uses TRBV12-3 or TRBV12-4 with TRBJ2-3; 8 positions match TRBD2. The length of the CDR3 is 15 residues. Trimming removed 2 bases from V and 6 bases from J; junction bases left unmatched: 7. The CDR3 sequence is CASSLLPGGPDTQYF. DNA of the CDR3: TGTGCCAGCAGTTTATTGCCGGGGGGGCCTGATACGCAGTATTTT.

The table lists this clonotype with a few counts. The V call is TRBV4-1, the J call TRBJ1-2; TRBD1 aligns across 7 bases. This CDR3 has 14 amino acids. V gave up 6 bases and J gave up 4 bases; unmatched junction bases: 8. CDR1 and CDR2 from the germline V gene are MGHRA and YSYEKL. The CDR3 loop is CASRRPGTAYGYTF. In nucleotides, the CDR3 is TGCGCCAGCAGAAGGCCCGGGACAGCCTATGGCTACACCTTC.

This clonotype has a handful of counts. The chain combines TRBV30 with TRBJ2-2; 9 bases are a match to TRBD2. Per germline, CDR1 GTSNPN and CDR2 SVGIG (reference sequence). The J segment lost 7 bases and the V segment lost 4 bases, leaving 4 bases of the junction unmatched. This CDR3 has 13 amino acids. The CDR3 DNA reads TGTGCCTGGACTAGCGGGAATTACGGGGAGCTGTTTTTT. Protein: CAWTSGNYGELFF.

The J gene is TRBJ2-2, the V gene TRBV29-1; TRBD1 aligns across 9 bases. Germline assignment: CDR1 SQVTM and CDR2 ANQGSEA. J was trimmed by 2 bases and V by 0 bases; bases with no gene match: 4. The CDR3 consists of 16 residues. This CDR3 reads CSVEDPQGANTGELFF. The CDR3, as DNA: TGCAGCGTTGAAGACCCACAGGGGGCTAACACCGGGGAGCTGTTTTTT.

This clonotype was observed a handful of times. CDR3 sequence: CASSLLSGGPYNEQFF. CDR3 DNA: TGCGCCAGCAGCTTGCTTAGCGGGGGGCCCTACAATGAGCAGTTCTTC. V usage is TRBV5-1 and J usage is TRBJ2-1, with TRBD2 matching over 10 bases. With V trimmed by 1 base and J by 2 bases, 3 bases remained unmatched. The CDR3 has 16 residues. CDR1 SGHRS and CDR2 YFSETQ come from the germline V gene.

The gene calls are TRBV7-9 and TRBJ2-7; 9 bases map to TRBD2. Germline loops: CDR1 SEHNR, CDR2 FQNEAQ (reference sequence). V lost 6 bases, J lost 4 bases, and 4 bases stayed unmatched. The CDR3 spans 13 residues. CDR3 in DNA: TGTGCCAGCAGGCCTAGCGGGGATTACGAGCAGTACTTC. This codes for CASRPSGDYEQYF.

The rearrangement uses TRBV4-1 and TRBJ2-1, with D hard to call. The V end was cut by 1 base, the J end by 9 bases, with 4 bases between. The CDR3 runs to 11 residues. Per germline, CDR1 MGHRA and CDR2 YSYEKL. CDR3 in DNA: TGCGCCAGCAGCCAAGGGCCTGAGCAGTTCTTC. Translated, it gives CASSQGPEQFF.

The V call is TRBV4-1, the J call TRBJ2-4; no firm D call. Trimming shortened V by 4 bases and J by 0 bases, and 10 bases separated the two germline ends. In germline, CDR1 is MGHRA, CDR2 YSYEKL. The CDR3 runs to 15 residues. The CDR3 loop reads CASSPAELAKNIQYF. CDR3 nucleotides: TGCGCCAGCAGCCCGGCGGAGCTAGCCAAAAACATTCAGTACTTC.

This clonotype was seen a handful of times. The chain links TRBV7-2 to TRBJ1-5, with a possible D match to TRBD1 (6 bases). Germline CDR1 reads SGHTA; CDR2 reads FQGNSA. CDR3 length equals 14 residues. V lost 1 base and J 6 bases, leaving 10 bases between the germline ends. The CDR3 DNA is TGTGCCAGCAGCTTAGAACAGGGCGGTCAGCCCCAGCATTTT. Its translation is CASSLEQGGQPQHF.

This chain joins TRBV20-1 and TRBJ2-1; 7 bases are a match to TRBD2. From germline, CDR1 is DFQATT and CDR2 SNEGSKA (reference sequence). The junction had 8 bases not matched to a gene; V was cut back by 0 bases and J by 3 bases. The CDR3 covers 16 residues. The CDR3 nucleotides are TGCAGTGCTAGAGATACTTTCGCTAGCGGCTACAATGAGCAGTTCTTC. Its translation is CSARDTFASGYNEQFF.

The genes are TRBV10-3 and TRBJ2-5, with 7 bases fitting TRBD1. The V gene's germline CDR1 is ENHRY and CDR2 SYGVKD. CDR3 length: 15 residues. Trimming at V came to 0 bases and at J to 1 base, leaving 2 bases not matched to a gene. The CDR3 DNA follows: TGTGCCATCAGTGAGTCTGCAGGGGGCCAAGAGACCCAGTACTTC. Translating gives CAISESAGGQETQYF.

The V call is TRBV4-2, the J call TRBJ2-1; 10 bases are shared with TRBD2. CDR1 is LGHNA, CDR2 YNFKEQ, per germline. J lost 6 bases, V lost 2 bases, and 10 bases had no gene match. The CDR3 contains 17 residues. The CDR3 DNA reads TGTGCCAGCAGCCAATCCCCCCCGGGACTAGCGTCCAATGAGCAGTTCTTC. Protein sequence: CASSQSPPGLASNEQFF.

This clonotype was seen a handful of times. CDR3 in amino acids: CASTARAGANVLTF. The CDR3, as DNA: TGTGCCAGCACCGCAAGGGCAGGGGCCAACGTCCTGACTTTC. The chain is built from TRBV12-3 or TRBV12-4 and TRBJ2-6; D not certain. The ends were cut back, 7 bases at V and 4 bases at J, with 11 bases in the middle. The length of the CDR3 is 14 residues.

This clonotype was seen a handful of times. The CDR3 DNA reads TGTGCCAGCAGTGGCCGGGACAGGGGAGTCGGAATCACAGATACGCAGTATTTT. This encodes CASSGRDRGVGITDTQYF. The gene calls are TRBV25-1 and TRBJ2-3, with 10 bases that match TRBD1. The CDR3 has 18 amino acids. V dropped 4 bases and J dropped 2; count of bases not matched to a gene: 12. In germline, CDR1 is MGHDK, CDR2 SYGVNS.

The V gene is TRBV20-1, the J gene TRBJ2-5, with TRBD1 as a possible D gene (6 bases). Germline V gene data show CDR1 as DFQATT and CDR2 as SNEGSKA (reference sequence). This CDR3 region has 11 residues. V lost 5 bases and J lost 5, with 9 bases in between. DNA for the CDR3: TGCAGTGCTGGGCAGGGGGAGACCCAGTACTTC. Translated: CSAGQGETQYF.

This clonotype showed up just a few times. The chain combines TRBV20-1 with TRBJ2-5; D is unresolved. The CDR3 runs to 13 residues. Trimming left V 6 bases short and J 5 bases short, with 16 bases between. CDR1 is DFQATT and CDR2 is SNEGSKA in the germline V gene (reference sequence). This CDR3 reads CSAPGRDWETQYF. The CDR3 DNA is TGCAGTGCACCGGGTCGCGACTGGGAGACCCAGTACTTC.

This clonotype was counted between two and nine times. This chain links TRBV7-2 with TRBJ1-6; D perhaps matches TRBD1 (5 bases). The CDR3 sequence is 14 residues long. Per germline, CDR1 SGHTA and CDR2 FQGNSA. Deletions cut 2 bases from V and 7 bases from J, with 9 bases between. CDR3 sequence reads: CASSLSGINSPLHF. In DNA, the CDR3 is TGTGCCAGCAGCTTATCAGGGATAAATTCACCCCTCCACTTT. The whole variable domain, filled in from reference TRBV7-2 and TRBJ1-6, reads GAGVSQSPSNKVTEKGKDVELRCDPISGHTALYWYRQSLGQGLEFLIYFQGNSAPDKSGLPSDRFSAERTGGSVSTLTIQRTQQEDSAVYLCASSLSGINSPLHFGNGTRLTVT.